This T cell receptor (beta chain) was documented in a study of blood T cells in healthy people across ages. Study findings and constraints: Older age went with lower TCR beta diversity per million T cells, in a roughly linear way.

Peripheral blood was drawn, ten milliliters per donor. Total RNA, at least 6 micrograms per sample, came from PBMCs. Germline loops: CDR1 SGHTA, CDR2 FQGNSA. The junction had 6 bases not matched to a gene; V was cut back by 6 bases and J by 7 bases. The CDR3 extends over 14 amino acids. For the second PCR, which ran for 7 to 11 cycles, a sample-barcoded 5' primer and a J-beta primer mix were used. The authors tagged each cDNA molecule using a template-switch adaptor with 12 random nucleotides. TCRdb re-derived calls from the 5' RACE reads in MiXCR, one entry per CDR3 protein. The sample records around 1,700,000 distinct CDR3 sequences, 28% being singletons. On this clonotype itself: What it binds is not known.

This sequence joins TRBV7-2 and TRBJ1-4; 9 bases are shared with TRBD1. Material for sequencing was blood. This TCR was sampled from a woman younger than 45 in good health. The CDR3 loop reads CASRQDRGFEKLFF. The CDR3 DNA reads TGTGCCAGCAGACAGGACAGGGGCTTTGAAAAACTGTTTTTT.